This TCR beta chain was identified in a study of T-cell memory formation after mild COVID-19. TCRdb reprocessed the 5' RACE reads with MiXCR, giving one entry per CDR3 protein. Of some 190,000 distinct CDR3 sequences detected, around 16% appear once; the ten largest clones hold 2.4%. Points on this clonotype: The antigen is unknown.

The CDR3 is made up of 16 amino acids. Germline assignment: CDR1 GTSNPN and CDR2 SVGIG (reference sequence). The ends lost 5 bases at V and 7 bases at J; junction bases unmatched: 14. Findings and limits, study-wide: There was a balanced CD4/CD8 profile in clones contracting day 15 to 85, and later expanders leaned CD4+. Memory from before infection featured some responding clones, which suggests cross-reactive memory joined.

Specimen: PBMCs or a T cell subset sorted from them (not recorded which). V is TRBV30 and J is TRBJ1-6; TRBD1 agrees at 7 bases. This receptor was obtained from an adult woman who had mild COVID-19 (a few samples of this study predate the infection). Cell type and time point are not known. The CDR3: CAWGAGGTARNSPLHF. The CDR3 DNA follows: TGTGCCTGGGGTGCTGGGGGGACAGCCCGAAATTCACCCCTCCACTTT.